The entry below gives a single T cell receptor beta chain sequence along with its context. Its antigen is not identified. This sample was taken from a study of OX40 agonist ivuxolimab in advanced cancers. Looking at the study overall: Patients received the agonistic anti-OX40 (CD134) antibody ivuxolimab.

Study-wide findings and caveats: Blood T cells, both CD4+ and CD8+, expanded clonally by week 6 at 0.1 to 3.0 mg/kg.

Only in-frame clones appear in the TCRdb table, and some are missing; sequencing was by immunoSEQ multiplex PCR. The sample holds some 91,000 clones; about 90% are singletons and the top ten take about 4.6%. Germline CDR1 and CDR2: MNHNS and SASEGT. Trimming shortened V by 2 bases and J by 7 bases, and 9 bases separated the two germline ends. This CDR3 is 12 amino acids long. This clonotype originated in an adult with an advanced solid tumor such as melanoma, head and neck, liver or kidney cancer. V is TRBV6-1 and J is TRBJ2-7, with no clear D. Source: CD4+ or CD8+ T cells sorted from blood, taken in a trial of the OX40 agonist ivuxolimab. CDR3 nucleotide sequence: TGTGCCAGCAGTGAACCGTTGGCGGAGCAGTACTTC. This codes for CASSEPLAEQYF.